This T cell receptor (beta chain) was sequenced during a study of T-cell reconstitution after alpha-beta-depleted transplantation in children. Unique molecular identifiers were incorporated into the prepared TCRbeta library. TCRdb re-analysed the PCR reads in MiXCR, keeping a single row per CDR3 protein. This table holds over 200,000 distinct CDR3 sequences, roughly 9% found once. The sequenced sample was PBMCs from the stem cell graft donor, obtained from the stem cell graft. The sequence was obtained from a human donor who donated a stem cell graft to a child with acute lymphoblastic leukemia.

CDR3 DNA sequence: TGTGCCAGCAGTTATGGACGCAATCAGCCCCAGCATTTT. This encodes CASSYGRNQPQHF. The V and J genes are TRBV6-5 and TRBJ1-5, with no clear D. CDR1 MNHEY and CDR2 SVGAGI come from the germline V gene. V dropped 3 bases and J dropped 2 bases, with 5 bases sitting between them. The CDR3 loop spans 13 amino acids.